This T cell receptor beta chain was sequenced during a study of siplizumab effects on memory and regulatory T cells. CDR1 and CDR2 (germline): MDHEN, SYDVKM. V lost 4 bases, J lost 5 bases, and 5 bases lay in between. This CDR3 has 11 residues. Data came from immunoSEQ multiplex PCR; TCRdb stores just in-frame clones and leaves some out. The sample carries tens of thousands of clones, over 80% recorded once. V gene TRBV28 combines with J gene TRBJ2-5; no clear D. The receptor's source is a human donor in good health. The sample consisted of Tregs sorted from blood. The CDR3 nucleotides read TGTGCCAGCAGTTCCGGGGAGACCCAGTACTTC. Amino acids: CASSSGETQYF.